This TCR beta chain was sequenced during a study of blood T cells in healthy people across ages. The study, taken as a whole, reports: Naive T cell percentage showed a strong correlation with the diversity of TCR beta.

It was with a sample-barcoded 5' primer and a J-beta primer mix that a second PCR of roughly 7 to 12 cycles was run. TCRdb used MiXCR to reprocess the 5' RACE reads, holding one entry per CDR3 protein. The top ten clones hold around 13% of a sample with under 1,000,000 distinct CDR3 sequences, under 40% of them seen once. Germline V gives CDR1 GTSNPN, CDR2 SVGIG (reference sequence). The length of the CDR3 is 14 residues. Trimming shortened V by 0 bases and J by 5 bases, and 11 bases separated the two germline ends. On this clonotype: Its antigen is still unknown.

The TCR originated in a man aged 18-30 years in good health. Sequenced material: blood. The V call is TRBV30, the J call TRBJ1-5; no firm D call. Written as DNA, the CDR3 is TGTGCCTGGAGTGTACCAAGCTACCATCAGCCCCAGCATTTT. Translating it yields CAWSVPSYHQPQHF.